These T cell receptor beta chains were read from a single sample in a study of CD4+ T cells in melanoma. Clones were sequenced by immunoSEQ multiplex PCR, and TCRdb holds only the in-frame ones, with some missing. The table lists 13,000 to 15,000 clones, roughly 72% of them singletons. Sequenced material: cells from a culture (not recorded whether cultured in vitro). These receptors originate from a human donor with melanoma. Both conserved end residues are part of each CDR3. D genes are given only for firm matches. Clone size is given for some rows only: seen once, a few or many times, or a class if the clone is expanded.

13,few,.,TRBJ1-6,TRBV2,TGTGCCAGCGAAGGTATGAGGCGTTCACCCCTCCACTTT,CASEGMRRSPLHF
16,few,.,TRBJ1-1,TRBV5-1,TGCGCCAGCAGCTTGGGGTACGGGACACTGAGCACTGAAGCTTTCTTT,CASSLGYGTLSTEAFF
15,.,.,TRBJ2-2,TRBV5-1,TGCGCCAGCAGCCCCGGATCGGGGGTCGTCGGGGAGCTGTTTTTT,CASSPGSGVVGELFF
15,.,TRBD2,TRBJ2-3,TRBV11-2,TGTGCCAGCAGCTTAGTGCGGGGGGGAGTGGATACGCAGTATTTT,CASSLVRGGVDTQYF
16,.,.,TRBJ1-1,TRBV10-1,TGCGCCAGCAGTGACGGGCCGGGTTTATTGAACACTGAAGCTTTCTTT,CASSDGPGLLNTEAFF
14,.,TRBD1,TRBJ2-7,TRBV6-6,TGTGCCAGCAGAATCGGACAGGGCGCCTACGAGCAGTACTTC,CASRIGQGAYEQYF
15,.,TRBD2,TRBJ2-5,TRBV7-2,TGTGCCAGCAGCTTCGCCGGGACTAGCGAGGAGACCCAGTACTTC,CASSFAGTSEETQYF
13,few,.,TRBJ1-1,TRBV11-2,TGTGCCAGCAGCTCCACCGTGAACACTGAAGCTTTCTTT,CASSSTVNTEAFF
16,.,.,TRBJ2-2,TRBV6-1,TGTGCCAGCAGTGCTCTTGGGGTGATCGGGCACGGGGAGCTGTTTTTT,CASSALGVIGHGELFF
14,.,.,TRBJ2-2,TRBV11-3,TGTGCCAGCAGCGCCCGGGGGAACACCGGGGAGCTGCTTTTT,CASSARGNTGELLF
12,few,.,TRBJ2-4,TRBV6-1,TGTGCCAGCAGCCTTCATAGGGACATTCAGTACTTC,CASSLHRDIQYF
15,.,.,TRBJ2-3,TRBV9,TGTGCCAGCAGCTCGGGGGGCTGGAGCACAGATACGCAGTATTTT,CASSSGGWSTDTQYF
16,.,TRBD2,TRBJ2-5,TRBV7-2,TGTGCCAGCAGCTTAGTACGGGCTAGCGGGGGGGAGACCCAGTACTTC,CASSLVRASGGETQYF
16,.,.,TRBJ1-5,TRBV5-6,TGTGCCAGCAGCTTGGGTAGCGGGTTGTGGGATCAGCCCCAGCATTTT,CASSLGSGLWDQPQHF
13,.,.,TRBJ2-1,TRBV6-5,TGTGCCAGCAGTTACTCGCGTCCACACAAGCAGTTCTTC,CASSYSRPHKQFF
13,few,TRBD1,TRBJ1-6,TRBV6-1,TGTGCCAGCTCGACAGGGGATAATTCACCCCTCCACTTT,CASSTGDNSPLHF
13,few,.,TRBJ1-1,TRBV18,TGTGCCAGCTCACCGGATGGGAACACTGAAGCTTTCTTT,CASSPDGNTEAFF
13,.,.,TRBJ2-7,TRBV2,TGTGCCAGCAGTGGGACGACCGGTTACGAGCAGTACTTC,CASSGTTGYEQYF
13,.,.,TRBJ2-5,TRBV5-6,TGTGCCAGCAGCTTTCTAAGAGGGGAGACCCAGTACTTC,CASSFLRGETQYF
14,.,.,TRBJ1-1,TRBV2,TGTGCCAGCAGCCGCCGGGGTTTGGGAACTGAAGCTTTCTTT,CASSRRGLGTEAFF
13,.,.,TRBJ1-2,TRBV2,TGTGCCAGCACCGCCGGAGGCAACTATGGCTACACCTTC,CASTAGGNYGYTF
13,.,.,TRBJ2-1,TRBV7-2,TGTGCCAGCAGCTTAGACGAGGGCAGGGAGCAGTTCTTC,CASSLDEGREQFF